This is a list of T cell receptor beta chains from one sample in a study of metastatic and nonmetastatic thyroid tumors. Through MiXCR, TCRdb re-clonotyped the PCR reads. The sample contains roughly 10,000 clones, under 35% of which appear only once. Source material: tumor tissue. The receptor source for this set is a female donor with papillary thyroid cancer or a benign thyroid nodule (not recorded which). Some clones in this sample may be carry-over from other donors' samples. Both conserved end residues are part of each CDR3. The D gene is left open where the match is weak. The listing skips clone size in some rows; elsewhere it reads once, few, many or a size class.

V	D	size	J	CDR3	DNA
TRBV6-1	.	medium-sized	TRBJ2-7	CASSPQGPYEQHF	TGTGCCAGCAGTCCTCAGGGGCCCTACGAGCAGCACTTC
TRBV2	.	medium-sized	TRBJ1-2	CASSSISDNYGYTF	TGTGCCAGCAGTAGTATATCGGACAACTATGGCTACACCTTC
TRBV29-1	.	.	TRBJ2-3	CSVDTQALTDTQYF	TGCAGCGTTGATACACAGGCCCTCACAGATACGCAGTATTTT
TRBV5-1	.	.	TRBJ2-2	CASSLERVSNTGELFF	TGCGCCAGCAGCTTGGAAAGGGTATCGAACACCGGGGAGCTGTTTTTT
TRBV20-1	.	.	TRBJ2-3	CSAIAMVVASTDTQYF	TGCAGTGCTATAGCGATGGTGGTTGCTAGCACAGATACGCAGTATTTT
TRBV7-9	.	many	TRBJ2-1	CASSLVVNEQFF	TGTGCCAGCAGCTTAGTAGTCAATGAGCAGTTCTTC
TRBV19	.	many	TRBJ2-5	CASSPRDFQETQYF	TGTGCCAGTAGCCCTCGGGACTTCCAAGAGACCCAGTACTTC
TRBV6-1	.	.	TRBJ2-7	CASRAGYSYEQYF	TGTGCCAGCAGGGCGGGTTACTCCTACGAGCAGTACTTC
TRBV28	TRBD1	many	TRBJ2-3	CASSPGQGTDTQYF	TGTGCCAGCAGTCCCGGACAGGGCACAGATACGCAGTATTTT
TRBV20-1	TRBD1	.	TRBJ1-2	CSAPISGTGVGYTF	TGCAGTGCCCCGATTTCCGGGACAGGGGTCGGCTACACCTTC
TRBV28	TRBD2	.	TRBJ2-7	CASKLSGRVAYEQYF	TGTGCCAGCAAACTTAGCGGGAGGGTGGCCTACGAGCAGTACTTC
TRBV20-1	.	.	TRBJ1-2	CSARAPFNYGYTF	TGCAGTGCTAGGGCACCTTTCAACTATGGCTACACCTTC
TRBV19	.	few	TRBJ1-3	CASSIAGPSGNTIYF	TGTGCCAGTAGTATCGCAGGCCCCTCTGGAAACACCATATATTTT
TRBV20-1	.	.	TRBJ2-5	CSAPHGGTYQETQYF	TGCAGTGCTCCGCACGGGGGCACGTACCAAGAGACCCAGTACTTC
TRBV6-1	.	.	TRBJ1-6	CASSEATGSGNSPLHF	TGTGCCAGCAGTGAAGCTACAGGGTCGGGTAATTCACCCCTCCACTTT
TRBV6-1	.	few	TRBJ2-1	CASSEGGAVNEQFF	TGTGCCAGCAGTGAAGGGGGGGCAGTCAATGAGCAGTTCTTC
TRBV7-2	.	once	TRBJ2-1	CASSQALTLNEQFF	TGTGCCAGCAGCCAAGCGCTAACCCTCAATGAGCAGTTCTTC
TRBV3-1	.	.	TRBJ2-2	CASGDPTGELFF	TGTGCCAGCGGGGACCCGACCGGGGAGCTGTTTTTT
TRBV20-1	TRBD2	.	TRBJ2-4	CSASSWGVAGEAKNIQYF	TGCAGTGCTAGCTCTTGGGGCGTAGCGGGGGAAGCCAAAAACATTCAGTACTTC
TRBV27	TRBD2	many	TRBJ2-2	CASSLPLGEGNTGELFF	TGTGCCAGCAGTTTACCCCTCGGGGAGGGGAACACCGGGGAGCTGTTTTTT
TRBV10-3	TRBD1	.	TRBJ2-7	CAISDRDRNSYEQYF	TGTGCCATCAGCGACCGGGACAGGAACTCCTACGAGCAATACTTC
TRBV5-6	.	many	TRBJ1-2	CASTLGFGSYGYTF	TGTGCCAGCACCCTTGGGTTTGGGTCTTATGGCTACACCTTC
TRBV14	.	medium-sized	TRBJ2-5	CASSQDRRGSLVETQYF	TGTGCCAGCAGCCAAGATAGGAGGGGGTCCCTCGTGGAGACCCAGTACTTC
TRBV28	TRBD1	many	TRBJ1-4	CASSPGTGSGEKLFF	TGTGCCAGCAGCCCCGGGACAGGGTCCGGTGAAAAACTGTTTTTT
TRBV20-1	.	once	TRBJ2-5	CSASGQGGETQYF	TGCAGTGCTAGTGGGCAGGGCGGTGAGACCCAGTACTTC
TRBV6-2/TRBV6-3	.	few	TRBJ1-2	CASSLTGRLGGETF	TGTGCCAGCAGTCTTACAGGGCGACTCGGGGGGGAGACCTTC
TRBV5-1	.	few	TRBJ1-2	CASSLLSGGGRDYGYTF	TGCGCCAGCAGCTTGCTAAGTGGCGGGGGGCGCGACTATGGCTACACCTTC
TRBV7-2	.	.	TRBJ1-2	CSSITKGEYGYTF	TGTTCCAGCATCACGAAGGGGGAATATGGCTACACCTTC
TRBV15	.	few	TRBJ1-2	CATSRDRGRYNYGYTF	TGTGCCACCAGCAGAGATAGAGGTCGGTACAACTATGGCTACACCTTC
TRBV20-1	.	many	TRBJ1-5	CSARDQRNSNQPQHF	TGCAGTGCTAGAGATCAGAGAAATAGCAATCAGCCCCAGCATTTT
TRBV6-2/TRBV6-3	.	medium-sized	TRBJ1-1	CASSSQENTEAFF	TGTGCCAGCAGTTCACAGGAGAACACTGAAGCTTTCTTT
TRBV6-1	.	few	TRBJ1-6	CASSEWMGSDSPLHF	TGTGCCAGCAGTGAATGGATGGGGAGTGATTCACCCCTCCACTTT
TRBV5-1	.	many	TRBJ2-3	CASSPPTADTQYF	TGCGCCAGCAGCCCACCTACGGCAGATACGCAGTATTTT
TRBV11-3	TRBD1	.	TRBJ2-5	CASSQGTGAFETQYF	TGTGCCAGCAGCCAGGGTACAGGGGCCTTTGAGACCCAGTACTTC
TRBV6-1	.	medium-sized	TRBJ2-3	CASRDYTDTQYF	TGTGCCAGCCGGGATTACACAGATACGCAGTATTTT
TRBV20-1	.	.	TRBJ2-3	CSASRPPEALDTDTQYF	TGCAGTGCTAGCCGGCCCCCCGAGGCTCTTGACACAGATACGCAGTATTTT
TRBV6-1	.	medium-sized	TRBJ2-1	CASRPEGVVYNEQFF	TGTGCCAGCCGGCCGGAGGGGGTTGTGTACAATGAGCAGTTCTTC
TRBV5-1	TRBD2	.	TRBJ2-7	CASSISGTSGRKGQYF	TGCGCCAGCAGCATATCCGGGACTAGCGGGAGAAAAGGGCAGTACTTC
TRBV20-1	.	.	TRBJ2-5	CSAIQETQYF	TGCAGTGCCATCCAAGAGACCCAGTACTTC
TRBV4-1	TRBD1	.	TRBJ2-3	CASSQAGTGLTDTQYF	TGCGCCAGCAGCCAAGCCGGGACAGGCCTCACAGATACGCAGTATTTT
TRBV20-1	.	.	TRBJ2-7	CSARGGHEQYF	TGCAGTGCCCGTGGGGGCCACGAGCAGTACTTC
TRBV6-1	TRBD1	few	TRBJ2-1	CASRDRTAGGHEQFF	TGTGCCAGCAGGGACAGGACGGCAGGGGGCCATGAGCAGTTCTTC
TRBV28	.	.	TRBJ1-1	CASSLSGGKAFF	TGTGCCAGCAGTTTATCTGGGGGAAAAGCTTTCTTT
TRBV27	.	few	TRBJ2-7	CASRLSGAYEQYF	TGTGCCAGCAGACTGAGCGGAGCCTACGAGCAGTACTTC
TRBV3-1	.	.	TRBJ2-2	CASSPRRVSTGELFF	TGTGCCAGCAGCCCGCGCCGGGTCTCGACCGGGGAGCTGTTTTTT
TRBV20-1	TRBD1	.	TRBJ1-3	CSARGQQGGGNTIYF	TGCAGTGCTAGAGGCCAACAGGGGGGTGGAAACACCATATATTTT
TRBV3-1	.	.	TRBJ1-2	CASSQGGLSYGYTF	TGTGCCAGCAGCCAAGGGGGGCTGAGCTATGGCTACACCTTC
TRBV5-6	.	many	TRBJ1-4	CASSAGTKVRRDEKLFF	TGTGCCAGCAGCGCCGGGACCAAGGTTAGGAGAGATGAAAAACTGTTTTTT
TRBV15	TRBD2	few	TRBJ2-7	CATSPTLAGGTTYEQYF	TGTGCCACCAGCCCTACTTTAGCGGGAGGGACGACCTACGAGCAGTACTTC
TRBV11-2	.	medium-sized	TRBJ2-1	CASSLVSASSSYNEQFF	TGTGCCAGCAGCTTAGTCTCCGCTTCGAGCTCCTACAATGAGCAGTTCTTC
TRBV2	TRBD2	many	TRBJ2-1	CASSVPAGGSHGEQFF	TGTGCCAGCAGCGTCCCAGCGGGGGGGAGCCACGGCGAGCAGTTCTTC
TRBV20-1	TRBD1	.	TRBJ1-2	CSARGTGVRGGYTF	TGCAGTGCTAGAGGGACAGGGGTGAGGGGTGGCTACACCTTC